Shown below are 17 T cell receptor beta chains from a single sample sequenced in a study of cytomegalovirus exposure and HLA in healthy donors. This PCR relied on a set of 60 Vbeta primers and 13 Jbeta primers. The protocol was immunoSEQ multiplex PCR, while the TCRdb copy is restricted to in-frame clones and leaves out a portion. This sample lists some 31,000 clones; its ten largest clones have around 3.4%. The sample was PBMCs. The receptors derive from a woman in her forties in good health and CMV-seropositive.

The V gene is TRBV5-6, the J gene TRBJ1-5; a possible D gene is TRBD1 (5 bases). The CDR3 is made up of 15 amino acids. Deletions cut 4 bases from V and 4 bases from J, with 15 bases between. Germline CDR1 reads SGHDT; CDR2 reads YYEEEE. Here the CDR3 reads CASSAERGLNQPQHF. The DNA for the CDR3 is TGTGCCAGCAGCGCAGAAAGGGGATTGAATCAGCCCCAGCATTTT.

The rearrangement joins TRBV7-2 to TRBJ2-5, with 7 bases fitting TRBD2. V trimming: 4 bases; J trimming: 6 bases; junction bases outside the gene matches: 8. The CDR3 consists of 14 residues. Germline CDR1 reads SGHTA; CDR2 reads FQGNSA. The CDR3 DNA is TGTGCCAGCAGCTACGGCGGGGGTGGGAAGACCCAGTACTTC. It yields the protein CASSYGGGGKTQYF.

The chain combines TRBV9 with TRBJ1-1; 11 nucleotides agree with TRBD1. Per germline, CDR1 SGDLS and CDR2 YYNGEE. The CDR3 length is 14 residues. The V gene end was trimmed by 3 bases and the J gene end by 3 bases; junction bases not matched to a gene: 1. This CDR3 reads CASSEGQGDTEAFF. The CDR3 region has the DNA TGTGCCAGCAGCGAGGGACAGGGGGACACTGAAGCTTTCTTT. Using reference TRBV9 and TRBJ1-1 for the parts outside the CDR3, the full variable domain is DSGVTQTPKHLITATGQRVTLRCSPRSGDLSVYWYQQSLDQGLQFLIQYYNGEERAKGNILERFSAQQFPDLHSELNLSSLELGDSALYFCASSEGQGDTEAFFGQGTRLTVV.

By frequency, this clone is medium-sized. V gene TRBV5-1 combines with J gene TRBJ1-1, with D perhaps TRBD1 (6 bases). Looked up from germline, CDR1 is SGHRS and CDR2 is YFSETQ. V was trimmed by 4 bases and J by 3 bases, leaving 16 bases between them. The CDR3 is made up of 15 amino acids. CDR3 sequence (DNA): TGCGCCAGCAGCCTCGAAGGGACACGCCACACTGAAGCTTTCTTT. Amino acid sequence: CASSLEGTRHTEAFF.

The genes are TRBV11-3 and TRBJ2-7; D may be TRBD1 (6 bases). V was clipped by 4 bases and J by 0 bases, with 10 bases between them. This CDR3 region has 14 residues. The germline V gene has CDR1 SGHNT and CDR2 YENEEA. Written as DNA, the CDR3 is TGTGCCAGCAGCTCCGGGGACACCTCCTACGAGCAGTACTTC. Translation gives CASSSGDTSYEQYF. Variable domain in full (rest from reference TRBV11-3 and TRBJ2-7): EAGVVQSPRYKIIEKKQPVAFWCNPISGHNTLYWYLQNLGQGPELLIRYENEEAVDDSQLPKDRFSAERLKGVDSTLKIQPAELGDSAVYLCASSSGDTSYEQYFGPGTRLTVT.

The rearrangement links TRBV6-4 to TRBJ2-7, with a tentative D call TRBD2 (5 bases). CDR1 and CDR2 from the germline V gene are MRHNA and SNTAGT. CDR3 length: 14 amino acids. The germline V and J ends were trimmed by 4 bases and 3 bases, with 13 bases remaining between them. The CDR3 loop is CASSVSGRRYEQYF. CDR3 nucleotides: TGTGCCAGCAGTGTCAGCGGCCGTCGCTACGAGCAGTACTTC.

The chain carries TRBV19 and TRBJ2-1; 13 bases agree with TRBD2. J was trimmed by 8 bases and V by 4 bases; bases with no gene match: 11. Germline CDR1 LNHDA, CDR2 SQIVND (reference sequence). The CDR3 has 17 amino acids. CDR3 in amino acids: CASSRPTSGRFTDEQFF. In DNA, the CDR3 is TGTGCCAGTAGTAGACCGACTAGCGGGAGGTTCACCGATGAGCAGTTCTTC.

The V gene is TRBV18, the J gene TRBJ2-1; 11 bases fit TRBD2. CDR1 KGHSH and CDR2 LQKENI come from the germline V gene. The CDR3 is 18 residues long. Unmatched junction bases numbered 14, after V lost 5 bases and J lost 5 bases. CDR3 nucleotide sequence: TGTGCCAGCTCAGATCTAGCGGGAGGCCTCGGATTAGACAATGAGCAGTTCTTC. Its translation: CASSDLAGGLGLDNEQFF.

This chain uses TRBV19 with TRBJ1-5; no clear D. This CDR3 has 13 amino acids. With 11 bases removed from V and 0 bases from J, the gap between germline ends came to 11 bases. CDR1 is LNHDA and CDR2 is SQIVND in the germline V gene (reference sequence). The DNA for the CDR3 is TGTGCCTCTAACAGTTATAGCAATCAGCCCCAGCATTTT. This translates into CASNSYSNQPQHF.

The chain employs TRBV5-1 and TRBJ1-2; 7 bases are a match to TRBD1. The CDR3 contains 13 residues. Germline values: CDR1 SGHRS, CDR2 YFSETQ. Trimming at V came to 5 bases and at J to 6 bases, leaving 7 bases not matched to a gene. This CDR3 is CASREGQVDGYTF. The CDR3 nucleotides are TGCGCCAGCAGGGAAGGACAGGTCGATGGCTACACCTTC.

The J gene is TRBJ2-7, the V gene TRBV4-1; D gene uncertain. The CDR3 consists of 14 residues. Germline loops: CDR1 MGHRA, CDR2 YSYEKL. V dropped 1 base and J dropped 4 bases, with 11 bases sitting between them. The CDR3 sequence is CASSQVPTEYEQYF. DNA of the CDR3: TGCGCCAGCAGCCAAGTTCCCACAGAGTACGAGCAGTACTTC.

This rearrangement joins TRBV5-1 to TRBJ1-1, with TRBD1 matching 9 bases. Trimming cost V 0 bases and J 0 bases; bases outside gene matches: 0. Looked up from germline, CDR1 is SGHRS and CDR2 is YFSETQ. The CDR3 covers 15 residues. In DNA, the CDR3 is TGCGCCAGCAGCTTGGGGACAGGGGTGAACACTGAAGCTTTCTTT. As protein: CASSLGTGVNTEAFF. Together with reference TRBV5-1 and TRBJ1-1, the CDR3 gives the full variable domain: KAGVTQTPRYLIKTRGQQVTLSCSPISGHRSVSWYQQTPGQGLQFLFEYFSETQRNKGNFPGRFSGRQFSNSRSEMNVSTLELGDSALYLCASSLGTGVNTEAFFGQGTRLTVV.

This sequence joins TRBV28 and TRBJ1-4; TRBD1 might be the D (5 bases). The CDR3 has 15 residues. The V end lost 3 bases, the J end lost 5 bases, and 13 bases lay between the germline ends. Germline loops: CDR1 MDHEN, CDR2 SYDVKM. The CDR3 is CASSLKGYGNEKLFF. In DNA, the CDR3 is TGTGCCAGCAGTTTGAAGGGGTACGGGAATGAAAAACTGTTTTTT.

The gene calls are TRBV30 and TRBJ2-3; 7 nucleotides line up with TRBD1. CDR3 length: 17 residues. Germline values: CDR1 GTSNPN, CDR2 SVGIG (reference sequence). Trimming at V came to 1 base and at J to 0 bases, leaving 10 bases not matched to a gene. The CDR3 nucleotides read TGTGCCTGGAGTGACCCGTACCGGGGACAGAGCACAGATACGCAGTATTTT. Its translation: CAWSDPYRGQSTDTQYF.

The chain uses TRBV28 and TRBJ1-1; TRBD1 agrees at 8 bases. The CDR3 sequence is 11 residues long. CDR1 is MDHEN, CDR2 SYDVKM, per germline. The junction had 8 bases not matched to a gene; V was cut back by 6 bases and J by 14 bases. The CDR3, as DNA: TGTGCCAGCAGAACCTGGACAGGGTGGTTCTTT. Protein sequence: CASRTWTGWFF.

The chain joins TRBV5-6 to TRBJ2-7; no firm D call. Per the germline V gene, CDR1 is SGHDT and CDR2 is YYEEEE. The length of the CDR3 is 15 residues. The V end was cut by 4 bases, the J end by 2 bases, with 16 bases between. The CDR3 spells CASSRARFHPYEQYF. The CDR3 region has the DNA TGTGCCAGCAGCCGAGCCAGGTTCCATCCCTACGAGCAGTACTTC.

The gene calls are TRBV7-2 and TRBJ2-2, with 10 bases lining up with TRBD2. The CDR3 is 15 residues long. Unmatched junction bases numbered 3, after V lost 3 bases and J lost 5 bases. The germline CDR1 and CDR2 sequences are SGHTA and FQGNSA. CDR3 bases: TGTGCCAGCAGCTTTCTGACTAGCGGGACCGGGGAGCTGTTTTTT. The encoded protein is CASSFLTSGTGELFF. The complete variable domain, with remaining parts taken from reference TRBV7-2 and TRBJ2-2, reads GAGVSQSPSNKVTEKGKDVELRCDPISGHTALYWYRQSLGQGLEFLIYFQGNSAPDKSGLPSDRFSAERTGGSVSTLTIQRTQQEDSAVYLCASSFLTSGTGELFFGEGSRLTVL.